The 9 T cell receptor beta chains given below trace back to one sample, sequenced in a study of cytomegalovirus exposure and HLA in healthy donors. Primers for the PCR totalled 60 Vbeta and 13 Jbeta. Measured with immunoSEQ multiplex PCR; TCRdb has only the in-frame clones, and not every one. The sample carries roughly 120,000 clones, over 60% recorded once. Sample: PBMCs. The receptors come from a woman between 40 and 50 years old in good health and CMV-seropositive.

This clone was observed once. The V gene is TRBV11-1, the J gene TRBJ2-1; D is undetermined. Trimming took 8 bases from V and 6 from J, leaving 17 bases between them. This CDR3 comprises 14 residues. From germline, CDR1 is SGHAT and CDR2 FQDESV (reference sequence). CDR3 loop: CASGWSRSGNEQFF. As DNA, the CDR3 is TGTGCCAGCGGGTGGAGTCGATCGGGCAATGAGCAGTTCTTC.

The rearrangement uses TRBV2 and TRBJ2-1, with no clear D. The length of the CDR3 is 16 residues. Looked up from germline, CDR1 is SNHLY and CDR2 is FYNNEI. Trimming shortened V by 1 base and J by 2 bases, and 12 bases separated the two germline ends. The CDR3 region has the DNA TGTGCCAGCAGTGAAGGGCCCCCGATCACCTACAATGAGCAGTTCTTC. This codes for CASSEGPPITYNEQFF.

The chain recombines TRBV5-1 with TRBJ1-1; possibly TRBD1 for D (6 bases). The V end lost 4 bases, the J end lost 6 bases, and 16 bases lay between the germline ends. The CDR3 contains 14 residues. Germline CDR1 SGHRS, CDR2 YFSETQ. The CDR3 DNA follows: TGCGCCAGCAGCCGGGAGGGGGGGTGGGCTGAAGCTTTCTTT. Its protein product is CASSREGGWAEAFF.

This clone was counted a single time. CDR3 residues: CASSFGDRQATDTQYF. The CDR3 DNA reads TGTGCCAGCAGCTTTGGTGACAGGCAAGCTACAGATACGCAGTATTTT. The chain is built from TRBV7-9 and TRBJ2-3; possibly TRBD1 for D (6 bases). This CDR3 has 16 residues. Trimming removed 3 bases from V and 3 bases from J, with 16 bases in between. Per germline, CDR1 SEHNR and CDR2 FQNEAQ (reference sequence).

V and J are TRBV6-5 and TRBJ1-6; D uncertain. Per the germline V gene, CDR1 is MNHEY and CDR2 is SVGAGI. Trimming removed 2 bases from V and 8 bases from J, with 7 bases in between. The CDR3 sequence is 13 residues long. The CDR3 here is CASSYRGDSPLHF. The CDR3 region has the DNA TGTGCCAGCAGTTACCGGGGAGATTCACCCCTCCACTTT.

This clone was recorded once. This chain uses TRBV2 with TRBJ1-5; possibly TRBD1 for D (6 bases). V was trimmed by 7 bases and J by 5 bases, leaving 12 bases between them. There are 13 residues in the CDR3. Germline CDR1 is SNHLY and CDR2 is FYNNEI. CDR3 DNA: TGTGCCAGCAACAGGGAGCCAGATCAGCCCCAGCATTTT. Its translation is CASNREPDQPQHF.

The chain has TRBV6-5 and TRBJ2-7, with 10 bases that match TRBD1. The CDR3 totals 15 residues. V lost 7 bases to trimming and J lost 0 bases; unmatched junction nucleotides: 6. Germline V gene sequence: CDR1 MNHEY, CDR2 SVGAGI. CDR3 bases: TGTGCCAGCACGGAGGACAGGGGGGGCTCCTACGAGCAGTACTTC. Its protein product is CASTEDRGGSYEQYF.

The CDR3 DNA is TGTGCCAGCAGCTACAGCGAGACCCAGTACTTC. Translated, it gives CASSYSETQYF. The rearrangement uses TRBV7-9 and TRBJ2-5; D uncertain. CDR1 and CDR2 from the germline V gene are SEHNR and FQNEAQ (reference sequence). The V and J ends lost 4 bases and 5 bases respectively, with 5 bases between them. The CDR3 covers 11 residues. Complete variable domain (other parts from reference TRBV7-9 and TRBJ2-5): DTGVSQNPRHKITKRGQNVTFRCDPISEHNRLYWYRQTLGQGPEFLTYFQNEAQLEKSRLLSDRFSAERPKGSFSTLEIQRTEQGDSAMYLCASSYSETQYFGPGTRLLVL.

The gene calls are TRBV5-4 and TRBJ2-3; D perhaps matches TRBD2 (5 bases). The CDR3 totals 15 residues. Germline V lookup: CDR1 SGHNT, CDR2 YYREEE (reference sequence). V lost 3 bases to trimming and J lost 11 bases, with 22 bases between them. The DNA of the CDR3 is TGTGCCAGCAGCTCGGGCAGCATCACATCTGGAGGGCAGTATTTT. Translated: CASSSGSITSGGQYF.